The next 9 T cell receptor beta chains were all read from a single sample in a study of blood T cell repertoires in COVID-19. Repertoires were generated with immunoSEQ multiplex PCR, while TCRdb's copy carries only in-frame clones and drops some. The sample includes tens of thousands of clones, 76% of them seen just once. Material for sequencing was peripheral blood. Receptor source: a man in his 60s with COVID-19, enrolled during active disease.

The chain has TRBV9 and TRBJ1-4, with TRBD1 matching 12 bases. CDR3 length: 15 residues. J lost 10 bases, V lost 3 bases, and 7 bases had no gene match. In germline, CDR1 is SGDLS, CDR2 YYNGEE. In DNA, the CDR3 is TGTGCCAGCAGCGCCTCGGGACAGGGGGCGCCAAAACTGTTTTTT. It codes for CASSASGQGAPKLFF.

The gene calls are TRBV11-3 and TRBJ2-1, with 10 bases fitting TRBD2. Germline CDR1 reads SGHNT; CDR2 reads YENEEA. V was clipped by 4 bases and J by 7 bases; unmatched bases: 13. The CDR3 runs 17 residues. CDR3 amino acids: CASSSYGGVAGGNEQFF. The CDR3 DNA follows: TGTGCCAGCAGCTCCTACGGGGGAGTAGCGGGAGGAAATGAGCAGTTCTTC. Filled out from reference TRBV11-3 and TRBJ2-1, the complete variable domain reads EAGVVQSPRYKIIEKKQPVAFWCNPISGHNTLYWYLQNLGQGPELLIRYENEEAVDDSQLPKDRFSAERLKGVDSTLKIQPAELGDSAVYLCASSSYGGVAGGNEQFFGPGTRLTVL.

The V gene is TRBV2, the J gene TRBJ2-3, with 16 bases identical to TRBD2. V lost 3 bases, J lost 5 bases, and 2 bases stayed unmatched. This CDR3 has 16 residues. The germline CDR1 and CDR2 sequences are SNHLY and FYNNEI. CDR3 DNA sequence: TGTGCCAGCAGTGAGGGACTAGCGGGAGGGCAAGATACGCAGTATTTT. Its protein product is CASSEGLAGGQDTQYF.

The rearrangement joins TRBV19 to TRBJ2-2; D is perhaps TRBD1 (6 bases). The germline gives CDR1 LNHDA, CDR2 SQIVND (reference sequence). This CDR3 region has 13 residues. V was clipped by 4 bases and J by 3 bases, with 6 bases between them. The CDR3 sequence: CASSRGHTGELFF. The CDR3 nucleotides are TGTGCCAGTAGTAGGGGGCACACCGGGGAGCTGTTTTTT.

This chain joins TRBV5-6 and TRBJ2-7; 14 bases are shared with TRBD2. The V gene end was trimmed by 4 bases and the J gene end by 5 bases; junction bases not matched to a gene: 8. Germline V CDR1 and CDR2: SGHDT, YYEEEE. CDR3 length: 16 amino acids. The CDR3 DNA follows: TGTGCCAGCAGCCATAGACTAGCGGGAGGGCGGAACGAGCAGTACTTC. Amino acids: CASSHRLAGGRNEQYF.

This chain uses TRBV27 with TRBJ2-7; possibly TRBD1 for D (5 bases). Germline CDR1 is MNHEY and CDR2 is SMNVEV (reference sequence). The CDR3 length is 14 residues. Trimming left V 3 bases short and J 2 bases short, with 11 bases between. The CDR3 DNA reads as TGTGCCAGCAGTTTGCAGGGAAACACCTACGAGCAGTACTTC. Encoded protein: CASSLQGNTYEQYF.

As DNA, the CDR3 is TGTGCCTGGAGTGCTGGGAGGAGATACGAGCAGTACTTC. Protein: CAWSAGRRYEQYF. V usage is TRBV30 and J usage is TRBJ2-7; TRBD2 might be the D (6 bases). From germline, CDR1 is GTSNPN and CDR2 SVGIG (reference sequence). CDR3 length: 13 amino acids. The V end lost 1 base, the J end lost 4 bases, and 11 bases lay between the germline ends. Looking up the rest from reference TRBV30 and TRBJ2-7 gives the full variable domain: SQTIHQWPATLVQPVGSPLSLECTVEGTSNPNLYWYRQAAGRGLQLLFYSVGIGQISSEVPQNLSASRPQDRQFILSSKKLLLSDSGFYLCAWSAGRRYEQYFGPGTRLTVT.

This clone was observed a handful of times. The rearrangement links TRBV5-4 to TRBJ1-3; D gene uncertain. CDR1 and CDR2 from the germline V gene are SGHNT and YYREEE (reference sequence). This CDR3 comprises 14 residues. The V end was cut by 4 bases, the J end by 0 bases, with 8 bases between. CDR3 in DNA: TGTGCCAGCAGCCGACGGGACTCTGGAAACACCATATATTTT. Translation: CASSRRDSGNTIYF.

CDR3 in DNA: TGCGCCAGCAGCTTGGAGGCGGGAGTGTCGGAGACCCAGTACTTC. Its protein product is CASSLEAGVSETQYF. This chain links TRBV5-1 with TRBJ2-5, with TRBD2 matching over 7 bases. The germline V gene has CDR1 SGHRS and CDR2 YFSETQ. Germline trimming cut 0 bases from V and 5 bases from J; bases unmatched to any gene: 7. This CDR3 contains 15 residues.